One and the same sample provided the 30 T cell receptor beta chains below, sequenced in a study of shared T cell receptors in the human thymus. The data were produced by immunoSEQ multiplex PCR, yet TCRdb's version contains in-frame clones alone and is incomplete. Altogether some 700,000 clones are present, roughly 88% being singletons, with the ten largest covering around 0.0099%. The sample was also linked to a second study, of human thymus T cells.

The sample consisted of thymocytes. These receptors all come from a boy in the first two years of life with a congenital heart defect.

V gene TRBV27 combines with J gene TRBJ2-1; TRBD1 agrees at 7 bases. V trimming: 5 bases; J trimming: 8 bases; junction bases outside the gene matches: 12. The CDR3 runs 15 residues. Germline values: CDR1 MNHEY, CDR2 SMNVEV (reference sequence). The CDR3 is CASSLGTEIRDEQFF. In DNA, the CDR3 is TGTGCCAGCAGTCTCGGGACAGAGATTCGCGATGAGCAGTTCTTC.

This CDR3 is CASSLSGQVPNYGYTF. The CDR3 DNA follows: TGTGCCAGCAGCTTATCCGGACAGGTTCCAAACTATGGCTACACCTTC. This chain links TRBV5-4 with TRBJ1-2; TRBD1 aligns across 7 bases. Losses at the gene ends were 2 bases for V and 2 bases for J; bases not matched to a gene: 9. Germline V CDR1 and CDR2: SGHNT, YYREEE (reference sequence). The CDR3 length is 16 residues. Full variable domain (missing parts from reference TRBV5-4 and TRBJ1-2): ETGVTQSPTHLIKTRGQQVTLRCSSQSGHNTVSWYQQALGQGPQFIFQYYREEENGRGNFPPRFSGLQFPNYSSELNVNALELDDSALYLCASSLSGQVPNYGYTFGSGTRLTVV.

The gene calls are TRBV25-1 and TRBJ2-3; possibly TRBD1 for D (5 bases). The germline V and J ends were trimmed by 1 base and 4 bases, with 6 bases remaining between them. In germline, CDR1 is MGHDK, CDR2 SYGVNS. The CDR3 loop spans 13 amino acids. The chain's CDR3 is CASSESGPDTQYF. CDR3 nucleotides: TGTGCCAGCAGTGAATCAGGGCCAGATACGCAGTATTTT.

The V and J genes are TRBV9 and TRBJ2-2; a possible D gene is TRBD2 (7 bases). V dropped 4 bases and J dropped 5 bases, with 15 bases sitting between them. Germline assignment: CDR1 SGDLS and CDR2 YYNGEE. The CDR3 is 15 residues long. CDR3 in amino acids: CASSRRGPRTGELFF. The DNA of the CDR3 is TGTGCCAGCAGCCGGCGGGGGCCGAGGACCGGGGAGCTGTTTTTT.

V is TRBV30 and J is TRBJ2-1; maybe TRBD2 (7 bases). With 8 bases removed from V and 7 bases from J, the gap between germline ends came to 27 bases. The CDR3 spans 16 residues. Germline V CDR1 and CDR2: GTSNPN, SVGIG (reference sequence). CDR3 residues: CATTGDLGEGWNEQFF. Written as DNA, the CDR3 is TGTGCCACGACAGGTGACCTGGGGGAGGGTTGGAATGAGCAGTTCTTC.

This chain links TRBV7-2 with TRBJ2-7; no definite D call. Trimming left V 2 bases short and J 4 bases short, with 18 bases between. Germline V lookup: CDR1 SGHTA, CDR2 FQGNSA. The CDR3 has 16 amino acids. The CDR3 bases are TGTGCCAGCAGCTTATATCCGCGAAAGCCGGGTTACGAGCAGTACTTC. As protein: CASSLYPRKPGYEQYF.

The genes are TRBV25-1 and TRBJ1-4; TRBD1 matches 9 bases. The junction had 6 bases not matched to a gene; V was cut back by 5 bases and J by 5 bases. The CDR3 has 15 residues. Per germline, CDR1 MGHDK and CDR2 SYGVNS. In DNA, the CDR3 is TGTGCCAGCAGTCCACCCGGGACAGGGAATGAAAAACTGTTTTTT. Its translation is CASSPPGTGNEKLFF. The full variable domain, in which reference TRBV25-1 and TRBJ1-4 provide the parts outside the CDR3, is EADIYQTPRYLVIGTGKKITLECSQTMGHDKMYWYQQDPGMELHLIHYSYGVNSTEKGDLSSESTVSRIRTEHFPLTLESARPSHTSQYLCASSPPGTGNEKLFFGSGTQLSVL.

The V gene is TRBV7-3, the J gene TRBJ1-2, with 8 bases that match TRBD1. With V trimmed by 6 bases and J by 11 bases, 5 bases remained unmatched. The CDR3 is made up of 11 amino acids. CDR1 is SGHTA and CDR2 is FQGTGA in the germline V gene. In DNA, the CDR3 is TGTGCCAGCAGAATTGACAGGGGTTACACCTTC. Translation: CASRIDRGYTF.

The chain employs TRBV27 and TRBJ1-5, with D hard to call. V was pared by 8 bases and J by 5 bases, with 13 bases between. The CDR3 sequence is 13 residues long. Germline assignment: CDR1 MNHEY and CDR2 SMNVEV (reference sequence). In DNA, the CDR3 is TGTGCCAGCTGCCCCGATCGGGATCAGCCCCAGCATTTT. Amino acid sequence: CASCPDRDQPQHF.

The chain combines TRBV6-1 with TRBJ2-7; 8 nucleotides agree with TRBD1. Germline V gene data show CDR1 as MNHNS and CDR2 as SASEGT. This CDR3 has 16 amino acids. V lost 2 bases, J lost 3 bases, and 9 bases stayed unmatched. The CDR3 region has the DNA TGTGCCAGCAGTGAATCAGACGGGACAGGCCTCTACGAGCAGTACTTC. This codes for CASSESDGTGLYEQYF.

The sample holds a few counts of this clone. The CDR3 bases are TGCGCCAGCAGCCAAGGGGGACTAGTAGCGGGGACCCTCAATGAGCAGTTCTTC. Protein sequence: CASSQGGLVAGTLNEQFF. This rearrangement joins TRBV4-3 to TRBJ2-1, with 8 bases lining up with TRBD2. J was trimmed by 6 bases and V by 1 base; bases with no gene match: 14. The CDR3 has 18 amino acids. From germline, CDR1 is LGHNA and CDR2 YSLEER.

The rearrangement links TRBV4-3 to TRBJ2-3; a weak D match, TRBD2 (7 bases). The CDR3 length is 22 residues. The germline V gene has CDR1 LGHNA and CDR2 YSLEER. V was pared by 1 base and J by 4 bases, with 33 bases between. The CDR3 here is CASSQGGWDTSANTQDPDTQYF. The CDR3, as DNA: TGCGCCAGCAGCCAAGGAGGCTGGGACACTAGCGCCAACACCCAGGACCCAGATACGCAGTATTTT.

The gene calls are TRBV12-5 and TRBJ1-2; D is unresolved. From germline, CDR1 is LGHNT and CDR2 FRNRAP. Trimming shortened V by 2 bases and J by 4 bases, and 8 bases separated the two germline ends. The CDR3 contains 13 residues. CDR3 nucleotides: TGTGCTAGTGGTTTGTCGGGAGTCTATGGCTACACCTTC. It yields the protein CASGLSGVYGYTF.

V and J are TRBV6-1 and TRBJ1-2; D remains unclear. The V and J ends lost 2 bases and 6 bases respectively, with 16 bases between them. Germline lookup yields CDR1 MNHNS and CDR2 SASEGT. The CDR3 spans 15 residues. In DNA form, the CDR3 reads TGTGCCAGCAGTGAAAGGGTCGAGGGCGAGAATGGCTACACCTTC. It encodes CASSERVEGENGYTF.

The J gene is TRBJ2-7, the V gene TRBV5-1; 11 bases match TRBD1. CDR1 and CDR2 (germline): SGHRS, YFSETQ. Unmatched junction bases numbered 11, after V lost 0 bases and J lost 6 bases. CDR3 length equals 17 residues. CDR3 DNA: TGCGCCAGCAGCTTGGGACGGACAGGGGGCTTGGGCTGCGAGCAGTACTTC. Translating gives CASSLGRTGGLGCEQYF.

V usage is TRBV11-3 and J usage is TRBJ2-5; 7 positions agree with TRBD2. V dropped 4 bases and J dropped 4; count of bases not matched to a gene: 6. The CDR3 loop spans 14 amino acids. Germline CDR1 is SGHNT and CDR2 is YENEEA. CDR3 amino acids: CASSSLADPETQYF. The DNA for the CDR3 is TGTGCCAGCAGCTCGCTAGCGGACCCAGAGACCCAGTACTTC.

The DNA for the CDR3 is TGTGCCACTGTCATAGCGGGAGGAAGGTACGAGCAGTACTTC. This sequence encodes CATVIAGGRYEQYF. V is TRBV6-1 and J is TRBJ2-7; 10 positions match TRBD2. Trimming took 10 bases from V and 4 from J; bases not matched to a gene: 10. The CDR3 is made up of 14 amino acids. Germline CDR1 is MNHNS and CDR2 is SASEGT.

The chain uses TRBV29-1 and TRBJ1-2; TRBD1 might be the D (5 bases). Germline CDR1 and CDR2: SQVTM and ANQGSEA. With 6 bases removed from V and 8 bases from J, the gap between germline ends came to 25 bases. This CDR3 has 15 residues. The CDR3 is CSVRGVGRNWGGYTF. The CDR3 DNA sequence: TGCAGCGTCCGCGGGGTAGGACGGAACTGGGGGGGCTACACCTTC.

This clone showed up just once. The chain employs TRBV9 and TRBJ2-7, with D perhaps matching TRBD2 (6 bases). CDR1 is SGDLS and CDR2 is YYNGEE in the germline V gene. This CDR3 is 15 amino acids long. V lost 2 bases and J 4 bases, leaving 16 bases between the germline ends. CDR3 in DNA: TGTGCCAGCAGCGTTAACGGTTGGGGGGAATACGAGCAGTACTTC. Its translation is CASSVNGWGEYEQYF.

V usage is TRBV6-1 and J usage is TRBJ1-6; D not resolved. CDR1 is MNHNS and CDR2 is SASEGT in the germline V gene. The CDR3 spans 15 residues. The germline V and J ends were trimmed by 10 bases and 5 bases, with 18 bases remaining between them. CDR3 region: CATRRGAGHNSPLHF. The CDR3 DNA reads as TGTGCCACCAGACGGGGAGCGGGCCATAATTCACCCCTCCACTTT.

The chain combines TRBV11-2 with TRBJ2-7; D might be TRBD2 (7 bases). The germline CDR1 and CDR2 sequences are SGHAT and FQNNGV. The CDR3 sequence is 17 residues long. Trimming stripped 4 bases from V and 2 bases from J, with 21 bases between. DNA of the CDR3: TGTGCCAGCAGCTCTCGACCGTTTGAGGGGGGGCCCTACGAGCAGTACTTC. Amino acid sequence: CASSSRPFEGGPYEQYF.

The CDR3 is CASSPGVYNEQFF. The DNA for the CDR3 is TGTGCCAGCAGTCCAGGGGTCTACAATGAGCAGTTCTTC. The V and J genes are TRBV28 and TRBJ2-1; a possible D gene is TRBD1 (6 bases). Trimming took off 5 bases at V and 3 bases at J, with 8 bases between the two ends. In germline, CDR1 is MDHEN, CDR2 SYDVKM. The CDR3 contains 13 residues.

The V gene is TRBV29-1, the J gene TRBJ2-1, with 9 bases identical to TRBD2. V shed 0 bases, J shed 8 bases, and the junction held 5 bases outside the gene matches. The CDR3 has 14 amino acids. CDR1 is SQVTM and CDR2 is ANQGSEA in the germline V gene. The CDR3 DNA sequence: TGCAGCGTTGAAGAGACTAGCGGCTTCTATGAGCAGTTCTTC. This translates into CSVEETSGFYEQFF.

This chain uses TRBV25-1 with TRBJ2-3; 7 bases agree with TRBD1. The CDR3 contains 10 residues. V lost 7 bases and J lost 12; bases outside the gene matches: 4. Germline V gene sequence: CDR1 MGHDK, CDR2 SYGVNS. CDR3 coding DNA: TGTGCCAGCACACGACAGGGTCAGTATTTT. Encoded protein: CASTRQGQYF. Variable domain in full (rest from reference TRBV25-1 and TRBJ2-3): EADIYQTPRYLVIGTGKKITLECSQTMGHDKMYWYQQDPGMELHLIHYSYGVNSTEKGDLSSESTVSRIRTEHFPLTLESARPSHTSQYLCASTRQGQYFGPGTRLTVL.

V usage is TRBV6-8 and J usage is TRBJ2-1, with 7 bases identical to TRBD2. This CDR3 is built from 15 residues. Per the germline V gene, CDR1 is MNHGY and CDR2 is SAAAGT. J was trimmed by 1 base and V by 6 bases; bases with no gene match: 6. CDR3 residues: CASSDGGGSYNEQFF. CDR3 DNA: TGTGCCAGCAGCGATGGGGGGGGGTCCTACAATGAGCAGTTCTTC.

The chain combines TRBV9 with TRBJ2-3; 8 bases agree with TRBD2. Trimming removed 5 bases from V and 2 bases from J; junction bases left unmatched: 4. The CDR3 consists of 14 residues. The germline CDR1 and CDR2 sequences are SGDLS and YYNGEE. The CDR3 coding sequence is TGTGCCAGCAGTTATAGCGGGACCACAGATACGCAGTATTTT. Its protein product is CASSYSGTTDTQYF.

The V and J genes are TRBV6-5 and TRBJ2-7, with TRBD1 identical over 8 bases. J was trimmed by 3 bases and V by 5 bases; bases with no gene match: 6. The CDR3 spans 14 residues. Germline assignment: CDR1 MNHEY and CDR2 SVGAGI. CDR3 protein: CASSDRGRLYEQYF. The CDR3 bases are TGTGCCAGCAGTGACAGGGGACGACTCTACGAGCAGTACTTC.

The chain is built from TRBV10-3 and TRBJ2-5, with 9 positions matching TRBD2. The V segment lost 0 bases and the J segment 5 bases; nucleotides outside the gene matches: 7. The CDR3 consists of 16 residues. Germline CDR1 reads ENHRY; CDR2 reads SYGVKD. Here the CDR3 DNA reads TGTGCCATCAGTGAGTCGAAGCGGGAGGATCGGGAGACCCAGTACTTC. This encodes CAISESKREDRETQYF.

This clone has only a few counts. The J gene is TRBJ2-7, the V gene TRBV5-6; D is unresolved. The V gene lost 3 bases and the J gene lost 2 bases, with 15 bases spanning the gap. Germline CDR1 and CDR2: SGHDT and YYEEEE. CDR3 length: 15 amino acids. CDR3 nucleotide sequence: TGTGCCAGCAGCTCCCAGCTGGGCCAAACCTACGAGCAGTACTTC. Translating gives CASSSQLGQTYEQYF.

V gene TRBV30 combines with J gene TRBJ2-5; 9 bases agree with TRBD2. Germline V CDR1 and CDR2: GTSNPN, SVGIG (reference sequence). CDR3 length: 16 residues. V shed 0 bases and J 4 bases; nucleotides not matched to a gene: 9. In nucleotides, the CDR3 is TGTGCCTGGAGTGTAAGGGGCGGGAGGGCCAGAGAGACCCAGTACTTC. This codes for CAWSVRGGRARETQYF.